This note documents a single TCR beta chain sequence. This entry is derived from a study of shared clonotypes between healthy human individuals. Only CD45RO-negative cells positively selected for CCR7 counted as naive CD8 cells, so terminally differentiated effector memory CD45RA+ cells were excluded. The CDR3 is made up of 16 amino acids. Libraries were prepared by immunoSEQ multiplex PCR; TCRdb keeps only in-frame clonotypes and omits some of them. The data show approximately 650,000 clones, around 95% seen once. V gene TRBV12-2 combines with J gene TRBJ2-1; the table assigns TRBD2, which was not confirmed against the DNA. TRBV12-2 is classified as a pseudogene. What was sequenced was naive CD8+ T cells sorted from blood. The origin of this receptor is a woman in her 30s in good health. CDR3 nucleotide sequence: TGTGCAAGTCGCCCTGCTAGCGGGCTAACCTACAATGAGCAGTTCTTC. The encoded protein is CASRPASGLTYNEQFF.